This TCR beta chain was sequenced during a study of graft-versus-host responses after intestinal transplantation. Using immunoSEQ multiplex PCR, the repertoire was profiled, and TCRdb retains in-frame clones only, with some absent. In the table there are under 100,000 clones, 90% to 95% of which are singletons. The CDR3 sequence is 16 residues long. Points on this clone: Its antigen remains unidentified.

The receptor comes from a human donor who was the organ donor for an intestinal transplant. The genes are TRBV12-2 and TRBJ2-7; the table's D call, TRBD1, was not checked against the DNA. TRBV12-2 is a documented pseudogene. The sample in question was unstimulated CD8+ T cells sorted from spleen or lymph node cells, obtained before transplant. In DNA form, the CDR3 reads TGTGCAAGTCGCTTTAGACCGGACAGGGGGCTGGACGAGCAGTACTTC. Encoded protein: CASRFRPDRGLDEQYF.